This paragraph reports one TCR beta chain. Germline and junction disagree at one end, which may indicate a read error. This record comes from a study of tumor and adjacent non-tumor tissue in lung cancer. On the study more broadly: Stage I to III disease affected approximately 11 men and about 5 women aged 31 to 76.

The CDR3 has 14 residues. Germline V gene lookup returns CDR1 MNHNS and CDR2 SASEGT. TCRbeta libraries were built with three rounds of nested PCR, modified from ARM-PCR. From the multiplex PCR reads, TCRdb called clonotypes with MiXCR, one entry per CDR3 protein. Of under 100,000 distinct CDR3 sequences listed, about 66% were seen once; the top ten hold roughly 15%. This sample's RNA came from whole unsorted tissue. The sequencing input was lung tumor tissue. The J gene is TRBJ1-5, the V gene TRBV6-1; D not certain. The TCR comes from a man between 65 and 85 years old with non-small cell lung cancer. CDR3 residues: CANGYLNSIQPQHF. The CDR3 DNA reads as TGTGCCAATGGATACCTAAATAGCATTCAGCCCCAGCATTTT.